The 2 T cell receptor beta chains below come from one sample, sequenced in a study of beta chain features in type 1 diabetes. Every isolated RNA sample was fully reverse transcribed, so sequencing captured expressed TCRB transcripts. Produced via immunoSEQ multiplex PCR; TCRdb's table is partial and in-frame only. In the table there are hundreds of thousands of clones, 8% to 13% of which are singletons. Input material: naive CD4+ T cells from blood. These receptors were collected from a woman in her thirties in good health.

The genes are TRBV6-5 and TRBJ2-7; 8 bases map to TRBD1. CDR3 length: 14 residues. V lost 6 bases, J lost 4 bases, and 8 bases stayed unmatched. Germline V CDR1 and CDR2: MNHEY, SVGAGI. The CDR3 coding sequence is TGTGCCAGCAGGAAGGGACAGGCGCCGTACGAGCAGTACTTC. It translates to CASRKGQAPYEQYF.

This rearrangement joins TRBV30 to TRBJ2-7; D is possibly TRBD2 (6 bases). V shed 3 bases and J shed 5 bases, with 14 bases lying between them. The CDR3 contains 13 residues. Per the germline V gene, CDR1 is GTSNPN and CDR2 is SVGIG (reference sequence). In DNA, the CDR3 is TGTGCCTGGAGCCCTAGCGTGAGGCACGAGCAGTACTTC. It specifies CAWSPSVRHEQYF.